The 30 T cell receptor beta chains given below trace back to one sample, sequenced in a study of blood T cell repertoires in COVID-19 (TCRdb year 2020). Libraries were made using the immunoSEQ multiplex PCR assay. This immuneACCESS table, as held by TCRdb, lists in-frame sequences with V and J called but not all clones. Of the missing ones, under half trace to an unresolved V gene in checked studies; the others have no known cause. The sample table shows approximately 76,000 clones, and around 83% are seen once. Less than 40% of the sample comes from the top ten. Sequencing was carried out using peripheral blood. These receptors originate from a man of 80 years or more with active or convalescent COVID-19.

The CDR3 DNA is TGTGCCAGCAGTGTACGGGGGTCACCCCTCCACTTT. It yields the protein CASSVRGSPLHF. The chain joins TRBV2 to TRBJ1-6, with D perhaps matching TRBD1 (5 bases). V lost 4 bases, J lost 10 bases, and 8 bases lay in between. There are 12 residues in the CDR3. From germline, CDR1 is SNHLY and CDR2 FYNNEI. The full variable domain, rest sourced from reference TRBV2 and TRBJ1-6, is EPEVTQTPSHQVTQMGQEVILRCVPISNHLYFYWYRQILGQKVEFLVSFYNNEISEKSEIFDDQFSVERPDGSNFTLKIRSTKLEDSAMYFCASSVRGSPLHFGNGTRLTVT.

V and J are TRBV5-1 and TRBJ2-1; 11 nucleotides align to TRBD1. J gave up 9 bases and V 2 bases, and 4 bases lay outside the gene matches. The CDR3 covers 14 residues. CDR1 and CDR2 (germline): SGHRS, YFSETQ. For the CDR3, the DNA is TGCGCCAGCAGCTTCGGACAGGGGGCGCTTGAGCAGTTCTTC. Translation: CASSFGQGALEQFF.

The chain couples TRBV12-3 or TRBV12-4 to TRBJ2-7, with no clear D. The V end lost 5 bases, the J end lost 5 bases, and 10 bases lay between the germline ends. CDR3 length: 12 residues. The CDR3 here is CASSPHYDEQYF. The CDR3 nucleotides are TGTGCCAGCAGTCCCCACTACGACGAGCAGTACTTC.

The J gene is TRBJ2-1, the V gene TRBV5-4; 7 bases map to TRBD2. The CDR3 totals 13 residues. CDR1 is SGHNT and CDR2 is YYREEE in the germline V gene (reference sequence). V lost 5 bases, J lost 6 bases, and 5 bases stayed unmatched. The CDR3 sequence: CASRAGDGNEQFF. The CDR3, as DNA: TGTGCCAGCAGGGCGGGAGATGGCAATGAGCAGTTCTTC.

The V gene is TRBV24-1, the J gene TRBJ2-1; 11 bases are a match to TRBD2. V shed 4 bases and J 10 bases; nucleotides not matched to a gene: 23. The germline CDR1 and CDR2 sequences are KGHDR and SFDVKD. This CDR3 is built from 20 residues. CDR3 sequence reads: CATSDQQGGSGRAVWGEQFF. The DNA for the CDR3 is TGTGCCACCAGTGACCAACAGGGGGGTAGCGGGAGGGCCGTCTGGGGAGAGCAGTTCTTC.

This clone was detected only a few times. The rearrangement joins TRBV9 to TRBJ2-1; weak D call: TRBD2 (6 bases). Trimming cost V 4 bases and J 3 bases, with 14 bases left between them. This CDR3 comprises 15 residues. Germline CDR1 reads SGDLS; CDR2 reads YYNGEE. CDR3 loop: CASSPRDWVYNEQFF. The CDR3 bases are TGTGCCAGCAGCCCTCGGGACTGGGTCTACAATGAGCAGTTCTTC.

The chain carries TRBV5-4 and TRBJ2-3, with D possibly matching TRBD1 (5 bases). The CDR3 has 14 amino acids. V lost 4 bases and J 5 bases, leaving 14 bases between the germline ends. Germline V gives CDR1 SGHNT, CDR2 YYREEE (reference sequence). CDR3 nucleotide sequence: TGTGCCAGCAGCCCAGGGCGAAGGGAAGATACGCAGTATTTT. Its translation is CASSPGRREDTQYF.

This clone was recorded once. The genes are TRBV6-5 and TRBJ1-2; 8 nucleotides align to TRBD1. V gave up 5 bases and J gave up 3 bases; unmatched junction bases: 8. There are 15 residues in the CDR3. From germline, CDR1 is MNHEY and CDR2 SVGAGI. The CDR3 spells CASSPVDREDYGYTF. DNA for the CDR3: TGTGCCAGCAGTCCTGTGGACAGGGAGGACTATGGCTACACCTTC.

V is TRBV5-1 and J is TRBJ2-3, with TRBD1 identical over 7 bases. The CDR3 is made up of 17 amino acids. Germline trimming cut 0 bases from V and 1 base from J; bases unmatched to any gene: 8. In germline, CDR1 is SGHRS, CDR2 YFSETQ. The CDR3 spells CASSLAARGRGTDTQYF. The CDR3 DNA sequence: TGCGCCAGCAGCTTGGCGGCAAGGGGGCGCGGCACAGATACGCAGTATTTT.

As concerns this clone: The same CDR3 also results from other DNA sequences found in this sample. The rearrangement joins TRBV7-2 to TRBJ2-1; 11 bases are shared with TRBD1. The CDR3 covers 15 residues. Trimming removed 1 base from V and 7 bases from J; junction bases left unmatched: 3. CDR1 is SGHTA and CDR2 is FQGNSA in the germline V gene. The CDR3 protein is CASSLGTGGLNEQFF. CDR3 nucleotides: TGTGCCAGCAGCTTAGGGACAGGGGGCTTGAATGAGCAGTTCTTC. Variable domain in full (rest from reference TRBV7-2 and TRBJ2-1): GAGVSQSPSNKVTEKGKDVELRCDPISGHTALYWYRQSLGQGLEFLIYFQGNSAPDKSGLPSDRFSAERTGGSVSTLTIQRTQQEDSAVYLCASSLGTGGLNEQFFGPGTRLTVL.

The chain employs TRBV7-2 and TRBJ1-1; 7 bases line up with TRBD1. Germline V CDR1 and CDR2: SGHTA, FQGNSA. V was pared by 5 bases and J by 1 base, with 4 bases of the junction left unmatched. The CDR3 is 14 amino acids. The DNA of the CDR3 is TGTGCCAGCAGCCCGAGGACAGGGAACACTGAAGCTTTCTTT. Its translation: CASSPRTGNTEAFF.

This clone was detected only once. The CDR3 region is CASSLEGRTSTDTQYF. For the CDR3, the DNA is TGTGCCAGCAGTTTAGAGGGAAGAACGAGCACAGATACGCAGTATTTT. This chain links TRBV28 with TRBJ2-3; D is possibly TRBD2 (5 bases). The V and J ends lost 2 bases and 0 bases respectively, with 12 bases between them. There are 16 residues in the CDR3. CDR1 MDHEN and CDR2 SYDVKM come from the germline V gene.

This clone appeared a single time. CDR3 loop: CASSIGTGGWQPQHF. The CDR3 DNA follows: TGTGCCAGTAGTATAGGGACAGGGGGCTGGCAGCCCCAGCATTTT. The rearrangement uses TRBV19 and TRBJ1-5; 11 nucleotides match TRBD1. This CDR3 has 15 residues. The V gene's germline CDR1 is LNHDA and CDR2 SQIVND (reference sequence). V lost 1 base and J lost 7; bases outside the gene matches: 3.

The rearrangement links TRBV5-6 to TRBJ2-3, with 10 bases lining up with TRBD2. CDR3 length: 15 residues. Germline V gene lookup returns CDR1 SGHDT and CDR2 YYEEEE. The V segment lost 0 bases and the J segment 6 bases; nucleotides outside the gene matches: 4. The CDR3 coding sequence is TGTGCCAGCAGCTTGGGGAGCGGGGGGGCGGATACGCAGTATTTT. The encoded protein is CASSLGSGGADTQYF.

CDR3 protein: CASTPRPGSSYEQYF. The CDR3 nucleotides are TGTGCCAGTACCCCTCGGCCAGGGTCCTCCTACGAGCAGTACTTC. This chain links TRBV19 with TRBJ2-7, with a weak D call TRBD1 (5 bases). The CDR3 loop spans 15 amino acids. Trimming removed 7 bases at V and 0 bases at J, with 16 bases between. Per germline, CDR1 LNHDA and CDR2 SQIVND (reference sequence).

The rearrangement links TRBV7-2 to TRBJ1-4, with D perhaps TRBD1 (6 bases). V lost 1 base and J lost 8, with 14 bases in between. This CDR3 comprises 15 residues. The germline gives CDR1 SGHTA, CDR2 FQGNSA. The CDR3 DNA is TGTGCCAGCAGCTTAGATGGGGGCGCCAGAGAAAAACTGTTTTTT. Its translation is CASSLDGGAREKLFF.

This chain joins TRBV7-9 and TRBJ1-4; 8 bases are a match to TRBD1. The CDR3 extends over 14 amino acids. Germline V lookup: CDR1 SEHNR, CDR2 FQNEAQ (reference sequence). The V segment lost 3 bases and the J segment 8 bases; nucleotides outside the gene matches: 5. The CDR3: CASSFRQGPEKLFF. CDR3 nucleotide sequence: TGTGCCAGCAGCTTTAGACAGGGGCCCGAAAAACTGTTTTTT.

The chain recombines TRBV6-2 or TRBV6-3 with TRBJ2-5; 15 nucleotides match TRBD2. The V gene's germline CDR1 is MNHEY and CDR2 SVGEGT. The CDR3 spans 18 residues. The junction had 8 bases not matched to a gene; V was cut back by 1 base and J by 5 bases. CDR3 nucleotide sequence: TGTGCCAGCAGTTACTTCCCGGGACTAGCGGGAGGAGGGGAGACCCAGTACTTC. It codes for CASSYFPGLAGGGETQYF.

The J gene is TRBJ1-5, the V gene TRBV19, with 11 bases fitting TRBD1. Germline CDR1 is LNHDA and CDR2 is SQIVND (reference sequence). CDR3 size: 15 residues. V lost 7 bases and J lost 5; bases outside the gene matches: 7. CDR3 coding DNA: TGTGCCAGTACTAAGGCGGGACAGGGGGATCAGCCCCAGCATTTT. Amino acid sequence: CASTKAGQGDQPQHF.

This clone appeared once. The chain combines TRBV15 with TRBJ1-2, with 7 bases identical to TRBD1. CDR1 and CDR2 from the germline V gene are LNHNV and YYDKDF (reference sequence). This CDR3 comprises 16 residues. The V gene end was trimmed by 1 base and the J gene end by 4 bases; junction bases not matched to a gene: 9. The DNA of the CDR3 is TGTGCCACCAGCAGAGGGGGGGAGTGGGACAGCTATGGCTACACCTTC. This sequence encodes CATSRGGEWDSYGYTF.

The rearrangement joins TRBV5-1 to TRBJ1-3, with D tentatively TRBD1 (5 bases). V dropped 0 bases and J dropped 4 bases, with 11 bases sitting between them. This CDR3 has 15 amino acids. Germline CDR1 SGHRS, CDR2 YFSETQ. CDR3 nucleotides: TGCGCCAGCAGCTTGGACCAGGGTTCCGGAAACACCATATATTTT. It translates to CASSLDQGSGNTIYF. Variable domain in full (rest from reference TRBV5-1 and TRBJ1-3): KAGVTQTPRYLIKTRGQQVTLSCSPISGHRSVSWYQQTPGQGLQFLFEYFSETQRNKGNFPGRFSGRQFSNSRSEMNVSTLELGDSALYLCASSLDQGSGNTIYFGEGSWLTVV.

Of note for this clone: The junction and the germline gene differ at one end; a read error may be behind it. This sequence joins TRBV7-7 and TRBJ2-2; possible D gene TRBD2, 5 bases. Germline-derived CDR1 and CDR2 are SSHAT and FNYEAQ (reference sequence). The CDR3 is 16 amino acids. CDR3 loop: CASSYHPGSNTGELFF. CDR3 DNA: TGTGCTAGCAGCTACCACCCGGGATCTAACACCGGGGAGCTGTTTTTT.

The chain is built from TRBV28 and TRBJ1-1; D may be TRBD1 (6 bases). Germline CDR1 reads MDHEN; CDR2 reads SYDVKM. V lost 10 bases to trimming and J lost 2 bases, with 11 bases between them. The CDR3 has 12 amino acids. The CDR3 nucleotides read TGTGCCATCCAGGGGTATAACACTGAAGCTTTCTTT. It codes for CAIQGYNTEAFF.

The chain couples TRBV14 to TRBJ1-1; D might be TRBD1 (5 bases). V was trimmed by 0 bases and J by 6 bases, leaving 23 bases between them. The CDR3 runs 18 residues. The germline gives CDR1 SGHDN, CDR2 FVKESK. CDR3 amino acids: CASSQDRGSLGKTPEAFF. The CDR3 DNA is TGTGCCAGCAGCCAAGATCGGGGGTCCCTGGGGAAGACGCCTGAAGCTTTCTTT.

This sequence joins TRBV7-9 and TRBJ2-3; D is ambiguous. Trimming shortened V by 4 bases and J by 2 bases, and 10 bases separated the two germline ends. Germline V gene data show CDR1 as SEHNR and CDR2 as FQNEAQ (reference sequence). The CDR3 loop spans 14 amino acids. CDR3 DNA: TGTGCCAGCAGCTCCCGACTGACCACAGATACGCAGTATTTT. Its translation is CASSSRLTTDTQYF.

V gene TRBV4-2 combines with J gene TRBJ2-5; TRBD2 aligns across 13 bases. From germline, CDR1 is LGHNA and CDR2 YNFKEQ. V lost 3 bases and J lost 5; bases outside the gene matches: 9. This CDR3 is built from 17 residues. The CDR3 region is CASSHPTSGGTWETQYF. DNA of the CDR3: TGTGCCAGCAGCCACCCGACTAGCGGGGGGACTTGGGAGACCCAGTACTTC.

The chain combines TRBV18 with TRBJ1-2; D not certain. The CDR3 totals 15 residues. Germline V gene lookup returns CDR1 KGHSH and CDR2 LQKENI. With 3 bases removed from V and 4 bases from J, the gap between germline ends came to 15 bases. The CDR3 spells CASSPPGLVGYGYTF. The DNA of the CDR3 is TGTGCCAGCTCACCCCCTGGACTAGTAGGCTATGGCTACACCTTC.

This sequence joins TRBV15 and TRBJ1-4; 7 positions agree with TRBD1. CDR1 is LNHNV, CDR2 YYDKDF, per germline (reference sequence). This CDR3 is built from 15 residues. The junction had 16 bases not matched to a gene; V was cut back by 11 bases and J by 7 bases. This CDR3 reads CAVSRNRGVGEKLFF. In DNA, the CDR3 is TGTGCCGTAAGCAGGAACAGGGGTGTTGGTGAAAAACTGTTTTTT.

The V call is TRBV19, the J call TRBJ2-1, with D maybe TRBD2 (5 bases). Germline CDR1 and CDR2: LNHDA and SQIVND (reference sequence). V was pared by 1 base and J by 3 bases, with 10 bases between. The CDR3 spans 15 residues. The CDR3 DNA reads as TGTGCCAGTAGTATAGGTAGCGCGCACTACAATGAGCAGTTCTTC. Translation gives CASSIGSAHYNEQFF.

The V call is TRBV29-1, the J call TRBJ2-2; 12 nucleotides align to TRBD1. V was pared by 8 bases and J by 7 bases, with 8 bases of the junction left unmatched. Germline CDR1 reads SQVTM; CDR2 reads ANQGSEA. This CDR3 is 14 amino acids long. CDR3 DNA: TGCAGCACGGGGACAGGGGGCCTCGGCGGGGAGCTGTTTTTT. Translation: CSTGTGGLGGELFF.